The clone carrying this T cell receptor (beta chain) was seen more than once but under ten times. As yet, its antigen is unknown. The junction and the germline gene differ at one end; a read error may be behind it. The CDR3 spans 16 residues. Germline loops: CDR1 SGHVS, CDR2 FQNEAQ. The data are from a study of esophageal squamous cell carcinoma under preoperative chemotherapy. For the study at large: Samples included peripheral blood T cells as well as tumor-infiltrating lymphocytes.

Described time point: after preoperative PTX-NDP chemotherapy. TCRdb used MiXCR to reprocess the PCR reads, holding one entry per CDR3 protein. The table has around 34,000 distinct CDR3 sequences, around 50% seen once. Study findings and constraints: Post-treatment tumor-infiltrating lymphocytes appeared partly derived from peripheral T cells migrating into the tumor.

The receptor was derived from a human donor with esophageal squamous cell carcinoma. The donor label of this sample is uncertain. This material was obtained from a patient given preoperative chemotherapy. This chain links TRBV7-8 with TRBJ2-3, with 9 positions matching TRBD2. Here the CDR3 reads CASSNLAGGAGDTQYF. CDR3 in DNA: TGTGCCAGCAGCAACCTGGCGGGGGGGGCCGGTGATACGCAGTACTTT.